This T cell receptor (beta chain) was sequenced during a study of cytomegalovirus exposure and HLA in healthy donors. Across the whole study: Out of roughly 200 million T cells, an earlier analysis found about 120 million unique TCR beta sequences in total. General study results and limits: The likely origin of a cluster of highly shared sequence variants was a sequencing artifact. For most TCR beta V segments, an earlier analysis put the productive rate at about 90% or about 30% of the time.

PCR used 60 Vbeta primers and 13 Jbeta primers. In the original processing: Among the unique TCR beta chains that a later analysis counted, about 84 million in all, roughly 10 million were shared. TCRdb's table, derived via immunoSEQ multiplex PCR, lists solely in-frame clones and lacks some. The V and J calls and the clone size are those of that table, but D and trimming were determined from the DNA. Found here are under 300,000 clones, about 75% of them singletons; the top ten hold 2% to 2.5%. On this clone itself: The antigen remains undetermined.

Germline lookup yields CDR1 LNHDA and CDR2 SQIVND (reference sequence). With 10 bases clipped from V and 7 bases from J, the junction kept 9 bases outside the gene matches. The CDR3 contains 15 residues. Sequences were obtained from PBMCs. The rearrangement joins TRBV19 to TRBJ2-2; 13 positions agree with TRBD2. This receptor was obtained from a female donor in good health and CMV-seronegative. CDR3 residues: CAISKTSGRFGELFF. DNA for the CDR3: TGTGCCATCTCTAAGACTAGCGGGAGGTTCGGGGAGCTGTTTTTT.